This TCR beta chain came from a study of blood T cell repertoires in COVID-19. Study as a whole: The study drew acute and convalescent COVID-19 samples from the United States, Italy and Spain.

The CDR3 is 15 amino acids. V dropped 5 bases and J dropped 2; count of bases not matched to a gene: 7. Germline V gives CDR1 SGHVS, CDR2 FQNEAQ. Assay used: immunoSEQ multiplex PCR; TCRdb lists only in-frame clones, some missing. The sample contains 110,000 to 150,000 clones, around 82% of which appear only once. The sequence derives from a woman aged 45 to 65 who had recovered from COVID-19. The chain combines TRBV7-8 with TRBJ1-2; 8 bases match TRBD1. What was sequenced was PBMCs or T cells enriched from blood (not recorded which). This chain's CDR3 is CASSLPRTGNYGYTF. CDR3 bases: TGTGCCAGCAGCCTCCCCCGGACAGGGAACTATGGCTACACCTTC.